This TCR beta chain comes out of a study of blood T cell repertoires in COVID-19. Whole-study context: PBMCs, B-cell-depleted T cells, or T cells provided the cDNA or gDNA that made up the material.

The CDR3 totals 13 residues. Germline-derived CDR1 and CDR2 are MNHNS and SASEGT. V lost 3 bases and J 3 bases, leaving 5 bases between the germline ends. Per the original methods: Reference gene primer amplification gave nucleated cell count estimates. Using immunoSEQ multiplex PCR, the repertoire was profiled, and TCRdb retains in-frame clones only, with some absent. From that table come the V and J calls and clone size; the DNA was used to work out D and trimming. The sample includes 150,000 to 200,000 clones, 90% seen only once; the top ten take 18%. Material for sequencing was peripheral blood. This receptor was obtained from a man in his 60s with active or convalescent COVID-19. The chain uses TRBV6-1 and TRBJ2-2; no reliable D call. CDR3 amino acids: CASSDGYTGELFF. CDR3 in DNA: TGTGCCAGCAGTGACGGTTACACCGGGGAGCTGTTTTTT.